This T cell receptor (beta chain) was identified in a study of shared clonotypes between healthy human individuals (TCRdb year 2020). About the full investigation: Three men and two women, aged 18 to 49 years, made up the cohort. Per donor, three plates each were used for CD4 naive and CD4 memory, two for CD8 naive, and one for CD8 memory. Each donor's leukapheresis produced roughly between roughly 0.85 and 9.5 billion PBMCs. To estimate repertoire size and how much clonotypes are shared between individuals, the study performed deep sequencing of blood TCR repertoires from about five healthy adults. To increase sequencing depth and limit assay-specific biases, TCR repertoire library preparation and sequencing were carried out by different laboratories using diverse techniques. The research as a whole found: Based on pairwise subsampling, the degree of clonotype sharing among donors was expected to be affected by sequencing depth. The genetic and exposure-history diversity represented was limited by the small number of donors. Larger estimated clonotype richness was generally found for naive subsets than for memory subsets. Sampling was restricted to blood, and TCR repertoires in tissues likely differ from the TCR repertoires found in blood. Compared with non-shared clonotypes, clonotypes shared by all four sorted-subset donors had higher generation probabilities. Across a few donors, approximately 5% of naive CD4, around 3.5% of naive CD8, about 2% of memory CD4, and 0.4% of memory CD8 clonotypes were shared. Incomplete sequencing was indicated by rarefaction of sorted-subset datasets, despite the large sequencing depth.

The donors were healthy, HIV-negative adults with no recently reported acute infections or vaccinations. All donors were Caucasian adults living in Nashville, Tennessee, USA. CD4+ T cells were enriched by magnetic negative selection; naive cells were then positively selected on CD45RA, and the negative fraction formed the memory subset. After blood collection by leukapheresis, PBMCs were isolated using Ficoll-Histopaque density gradient centrifugation and then cryopreserved in the vapor phase of liquid nitrogen. Analytical flow cytometry was used to check the purity and quantity of each magnetically sorted T cell population. From each sorted fraction, genomic DNA was isolated and quantified by UV absorbance on a Nanodrop 2000c. Its CDR3 holds 13 amino acids, cysteine through phenylalanine. Just the 39-base CDR3 DNA is kept, in frame starting at base 1. V sheds 4 bases and J sheds 2 bases, leaving 8 bases between their ends. In the germline V gene (reference sequence), CDR1 corresponds to MNHNY and CDR2 to SVGAGI.

This clone occurred many times. Its antigen remains unidentified. No clone much larger than this one lies a single base away; base qualities are absent. Using the deep immunoSEQ assay, multiplex PCR amplified TCR CDR3 regions from genomic DNA. Genomic DNA extracted from each cell subset was distributed evenly over all wells of several immunoSEQ 96-well plates, and each plate served as one replicate. For sorted subsets, each replicate PCR was loaded with roughly 0.2 ug genomic DNA, equivalent to 30,000 or so T cell genomes. Purified libraries were quantified with a Qubit 3.0 fluorometer, sized on a Bioanalyzer 2100, and re-quantified with the KAPA Library Quantification kit. Each immunoSEQ 96-well plate was sequenced on its own single-read 150-cycle Illumina NextSeq 550 flow cell. In the paper's pipeline: Because the immunoSEQ output included only junctional sequences and no quality scores, the filtering could not be the same as the filtering used for full-length reads. Sequences were annotated with PyIR, a Python wrapper for IgBLAST v1.9, and V/J genes and CDR3 were assigned using IMGT germline references. Reads were removed for weak V/J assignments (E-value above 1e-6), missing CDR3, stop codons, out-of-frame junctions, or ambiguous translated residues. A V3J clonotype was defined by an identical inferred V gene, J gene, and CDR3 amino acid sequence. To compute the percentage overlap between repertoires, the number of shared unique clonotypes was divided by the size of the smaller repertoire. Three approaches were used to assess repertoire richness: RTK rarefaction, the Chao1 estimator, and Recon v2.1 estimates of unobserved clonotypes. OLGA was used to compute generation probabilities for all TCRbeta clonotypes that the gDNA method yielded from four donors. TCRdb's version of the immuneACCESS table is confined to in-frame rearrangements and falls short of the full clone set. An unresolved V gene accounts for under half of the shortfall where checked; the remainder is of unknown origin. The DNA was the basis for D and trimming; V, J and clone size are from that table. Recorded for this sample are about 230,000 clones; about 65% of them occurred a single time. Clones ranked in the top ten supply 11% of the sample.

The sample was memory CD4+ T cells sorted from blood. This specimen's cell subset or site label, per the study, means: CD45RA-negative fraction. Recombination linked TRBV6-6 to TRBJ1-1; the D gene assignment is ambiguous. The sequence was obtained from a man between 25 and 39 years old in good health. The CDR3 in this case is CASSWRGNTEAFF. The sequenced DNA: TGTGCCAGCAGTTGGCGGGGTAACACTGAAGCTTTCTTT.